The 27 T cell receptor beta chains in this list originate from one sample, sequenced in a study of technical replicates of blood from several donors. Using immunoSEQ multiplex PCR, the repertoire was profiled, and TCRdb retains in-frame clones only, with some absent. The sample lists around 9,000 clones; about nine tenths were seen once. Sequencing was done on a sample of PBMCs. These receptors all come from a human donor in good health.

J is TRBJ1-2 and V is TRBV28; 10 bases are a match to TRBD1. CDR3 length equals 15 residues. Losses at the gene ends were 5 bases for V and 4 bases for J; bases not matched to a gene: 7. Germline CDR1 is MDHEN and CDR2 is SYDVKM. The CDR3 DNA reads as TGTGCCAGCAGTGCCCAGGACAGGGGGGGCTATGGCTACACCTTC. Its translation: CASSAQDRGGYGYTF.

The chain employs TRBV29-1 and TRBJ1-1; TRBD1 is a possible D gene (5 bases). In germline, CDR1 is SQVTM, CDR2 ANQGSEA. Trimming pared 0 bases from V and 4 bases from J, leaving 6 bases between. This CDR3 contains 12 residues. CDR3 sequence (DNA): TGCAGCGTTGAAGACGGGGGCACTGAAGCTTTCTTT. Translated: CSVEDGGTEAFF.

The rearrangement joins TRBV28 to TRBJ2-3; 8 positions match TRBD2. The V gene end was trimmed by 5 bases and the J gene end by 5 bases; junction bases not matched to a gene: 15. The CDR3 sequence is 17 residues long. Germline CDR1 and CDR2: MDHEN and SYDVKM. The CDR3 reads CASSPSGAGELGDTQYF. The CDR3 DNA reads TGTGCCAGCAGTCCATCAGGAGCGGGAGAGCTCGGAGATACGCAGTATTTT.

This rearrangement joins TRBV7-8 to TRBJ2-2, with TRBD2 matching over 11 bases. Losses at the gene ends were 5 bases for V and 8 bases for J; bases not matched to a gene: 13. The CDR3 has 17 amino acids. The germline gives CDR1 SGHVS, CDR2 FQNEAQ. The CDR3 region is CASSLRLAGPRDGELFF. The CDR3 nucleotides are TGTGCCAGCAGCCTAAGACTAGCGGGACCTAGGGATGGGGAGCTGTTTTTT. Using reference TRBV7-8 and TRBJ2-2 for the parts outside the CDR3, the full variable domain is GAGVSQSPRYKVAKRGQDVALRCDPISGHVSLFWYQQALGQGPEFLTYFQNEAQLDKSGLPSDRFFAERPEGSVSTLKIQRTQQEDSAVYLCASSLRLAGPRDGELFFGEGSRLTVL.

The chain recombines TRBV7-6 with TRBJ2-5; 7 bases line up with TRBD2. The CDR3 runs to 16 residues. Trimming at V came to 2 bases and at J to 0 bases, leaving 6 bases not matched to a gene. Germline V gives CDR1 SGHVS, CDR2 FNYEAQ. The CDR3 DNA is TGTGCCAGCAGCTTACCGAGCGGGAAATACCAAGAGACCCAGTACTTC. It translates to CASSLPSGKYQETQYF.

The rearrangement joins TRBV13 to TRBJ2-7; 15 bases map to TRBD2. CDR3 length equals 19 residues. Looked up from germline, CDR1 is PRHDT and CDR2 is FYEKMQ (reference sequence). Losses at the gene ends were 1 base for V and 4 bases for J; bases not matched to a gene: 11. Written as DNA, the CDR3 is TGTGCCAGCAGCTTAGTCGGACTAGCGGGAGGGCCTTCTTTATACGAGCAGTACTTC. Its protein is CASSLVGLAGGPSLYEQYF. The variable domain in full, completed from reference TRBV13 and TRBJ2-7, reads AAGVIQSPRHLIKEKRETATLKCYPIPRHDTVYWYQQGPGQDPQFLISFYEKMQSDKGSIPDRFSAQQFSDYHSELNMSSLELGDSALYFCASSLVGLAGGPSLYEQYFGPGTRLTVT.

V is TRBV30 and J is TRBJ2-5; weak D call: TRBD1 (6 bases). Germline V gene lookup returns CDR1 GTSNPN and CDR2 SVGIG (reference sequence). CDR3 size: 13 residues. Between the trimmed V and J ends, which lost 3 bases and 11 bases, there was a span of 19 bases. The DNA of the CDR3 is TGTGCCTGGAGCGGATCTGGGGGCGAAACGCAGTACTTC. Its protein is CAWSGSGGETQYF.

This clone was seen a few times. The gene calls are TRBV6-5 and TRBJ1-2; 8 bases map to TRBD1. CDR1 is MNHEY, CDR2 SVGAGI, per germline. The CDR3 sequence is 15 residues long. Germline trimming cut 0 bases from V and 7 bases from J; bases unmatched to any gene: 7. The CDR3 sequence: CASSYSNQGAGGYTF. The CDR3 bases are TGTGCCAGCAGTTACTCCAATCAGGGGGCAGGTGGCTACACCTTC.

The chain uses TRBV10-3 and TRBJ2-1; D gene ambiguous. Germline V gene sequence: CDR1 ENHRY, CDR2 SYGVKD. V gave up 3 bases and J gave up 7 bases, with 16 bases separating them. This CDR3 contains 15 residues. The chain's CDR3 is CAISDTEPSKNEQFF. CDR3 coding DNA: TGTGCCATCAGTGACACCGAGCCAAGTAAGAATGAGCAGTTCTTC.

This clone was observed once. The chain carries TRBV28 and TRBJ2-2; 10 bases match TRBD2. Germline CDR1 is MDHEN and CDR2 is SYDVKM. CDR3 length: 18 amino acids. V dropped 10 bases and J dropped 4; count of bases not matched to a gene: 18. CDR3 coding DNA: TGTGCCAATGAACGGACTAGCGGACCCTTCGATGGCACCGGGGAGCTGTTTTTT. It codes for CANERTSGPFDGTGELFF.

This chain joins TRBV28 and TRBJ1-2, with 7 bases fitting TRBD1. Germline CDR1 MDHEN, CDR2 SYDVKM. This CDR3 is built from 17 residues. With V trimmed by 7 bases and J by 0 bases, 14 bases remained unmatched. The CDR3 protein is CASTPPVWQGANYGYTF. CDR3 sequence (DNA): TGTGCCAGCACCCCGCCCGTGTGGCAGGGGGCTAACTATGGCTACACCTTC.

This clone was observed once. The genes are TRBV6-5 and TRBJ2-7; weak D call: TRBD2 (5 bases). The germline CDR1 and CDR2 sequences are MNHEY and SVGAGI. The CDR3 runs to 13 residues. Trimming left V 3 bases short and J 2 bases short, with 8 bases between. The CDR3 region is CASSYGRTYEQYF. The CDR3 DNA follows: TGTGCCAGCAGTTATGGGAGAACCTACGAGCAGTACTTC.

The chain is built from TRBV5-1 and TRBJ1-2; unclear D gene. V was trimmed by 0 bases and J by 4 bases, leaving 10 bases between them. Germline V gives CDR1 SGHRS, CDR2 YFSETQ. This CDR3 is 14 amino acids long. The chain's CDR3 is CASSLETASYGYTF. The CDR3 DNA sequence: TGCGCCAGCAGCTTGGAAACAGCTTCCTATGGCTACACCTTC.

J is TRBJ1-5 and V is TRBV6-1; 8 bases match TRBD1. The CDR3 extends over 14 amino acids. The germline CDR1 and CDR2 sequences are MNHNS and SASEGT. Trimming at V came to 4 bases and at J to 4 bases, leaving 3 bases not matched to a gene. DNA for the CDR3: TGTGCCAGCAGTGGACAGGGGCAAAATCAGCCCCAGCATTTT. Translating it yields CASSGQGQNQPQHF.

This rearrangement joins TRBV11-2 to TRBJ2-5; a weak D match, TRBD1 (5 bases). CDR3 length equals 13 residues. The V gene's germline CDR1 is SGHAT and CDR2 FQNNGV. Trimming shortened V by 5 bases and J by 5 bases, and 12 bases separated the two germline ends. CDR3 DNA sequence: TGTGCCAGCAGCCGTTCAAACAGGGAGACCCAGTACTTC. Translating it yields CASSRSNRETQYF.

The chain is built from TRBV6-6 and TRBJ2-3; D remains ambiguous. Germline V gene sequence: CDR1 MNHNY, CDR2 SVGAGI (reference sequence). V was cut by 2 bases and J by 6 bases, with 6 bases left in between. The length of the CDR3 is 12 residues. Here the CDR3 DNA reads TGTGCCAGCAGTTACCGCAGGGATACGCAGTATTTT. Translated: CASSYRRDTQYF.

This clone was counted a single time. The V call is TRBV18, the J call TRBJ2-7; 7 nucleotides agree with TRBD1. Trimming cost V 0 bases and J 2 bases; bases outside gene matches: 13. From germline, CDR1 is KGHSH and CDR2 LQKENI. This CDR3 comprises 18 residues. CDR3 in amino acids: CASSPPAGGDAGTYEQYF. The CDR3 bases are TGTGCCAGCTCACCACCGGCAGGGGGTGATGCAGGAACCTACGAGCAGTACTTC.

The J gene is TRBJ2-3, the V gene TRBV11-2, with D maybe TRBD2 (5 bases). Germline V gives CDR1 SGHAT, CDR2 FQNNGV. This CDR3 comprises 16 residues. V lost 2 bases to trimming and J lost 2 bases, with 14 bases between them. The CDR3 sequence is CASSLISGRFTDTQYF. The CDR3 DNA is TGTGCCAGCAGCTTAATAAGCGGAAGATTCACAGATACGCAGTATTTT.

The chain uses TRBV27 and TRBJ1-2; D might be TRBD1 (6 bases). Trimming left V 8 bases short and J 6 bases short, with 22 bases between. Germline assignment: CDR1 MNHEY and CDR2 SMNVEV (reference sequence). CDR3 size: 15 residues. CDR3 region: CASGPAGVHYNGYTF. The CDR3 bases are TGTGCCAGCGGTCCGGCAGGGGTGCACTATAATGGCTACACCTTC.

The chain recombines TRBV18 with TRBJ2-1; 12 bases map to TRBD2. Trimming removed 3 bases from V and 3 bases from J; junction bases left unmatched: 3. CDR1 is KGHSH, CDR2 LQKENI, per germline. The CDR3 runs to 16 residues. In DNA, the CDR3 is TGTGCCAGCTCACCTCAGACTAGCGGGAGCTACAATGAGCAGTTCTTC. This codes for CASSPQTSGSYNEQFF.

As for this clone: The same CDR3 is also encoded by other DNA sequences in this sample. The chain recombines TRBV30 with TRBJ2-7; 14 bases are a match to TRBD2. The CDR3 is 14 residues long. V trimming: 3 bases; J trimming: 4 bases; junction bases outside the gene matches: 2. CDR1 and CDR2 from the germline V gene are GTSNPN and SVGIG (reference sequence). The CDR3, as DNA: TGTGCCTGGAGAGGGACTAGCGGGAGTTACGAGCAGTACTTC. It specifies CAWRGTSGSYEQYF.

V and J are TRBV27 and TRBJ2-1; 11 nucleotides line up with TRBD2. With V trimmed by 5 bases and J by 2 bases, 5 bases remained unmatched. This CDR3 contains 16 residues. Germline assignment: CDR1 MNHEY and CDR2 SMNVEV (reference sequence). The CDR3 DNA is TGTGCCAGCAGTCGACGACTAGCGGGGACCTACAATGAGCAGTTCTTC. As protein: CASSRRLAGTYNEQFF.

V usage is TRBV27 and J usage is TRBJ1-5; 11 bases match TRBD1. Germline lookup yields CDR1 MNHEY and CDR2 SMNVEV (reference sequence). This CDR3 has 15 amino acids. Germline trimming cut 6 bases from V and 7 bases from J; bases unmatched to any gene: 8. The CDR3: CASRGQGVMGQPQHF. The CDR3 nucleotides are TGTGCCAGCAGGGGACAGGGGGTCATGGGGCAGCCCCAGCATTTT.

The chain combines TRBV5-6 with TRBJ1-2; D is perhaps TRBD1 (5 bases). Germline V gene sequence: CDR1 SGHDT, CDR2 YYEEEE. Trimming pared 1 base from V and 4 bases from J, leaving 11 bases between. The CDR3 has 14 amino acids. In DNA, the CDR3 is TGTGCCAGCAGCTTGTATCAGGGATCCTATGGCTACACCTTC. Encoded protein: CASSLYQGSYGYTF.

The chain's CDR3 is CAATRTGGTNTGELFF. DNA of the CDR3: TGTGCCGCCACTAGGACAGGGGGAACGAACACCGGGGAGCTGTTTTTT. V gene TRBV10-3 combines with J gene TRBJ2-2; TRBD1 matches 10 bases. V was pared by 11 bases and J by 0 bases, with 9 bases of the junction left unmatched. This CDR3 has 16 residues. From germline, CDR1 is ENHRY and CDR2 SYGVKD.

This chain links TRBV5-1 with TRBJ2-3; a weak D match, TRBD2 (6 bases). The CDR3 totals 15 residues. CDR1 is SGHRS, CDR2 YFSETQ, per germline. Trimming removed 0 bases from V and 4 bases from J, with 12 bases in between. The CDR3 bases are TGCGCCAGCAGCTTGGGACAGCGCGGGGCAGATACGCAGTATTTT. This encodes CASSLGQRGADTQYF.

J is TRBJ2-7 and V is TRBV18, with D perhaps matching TRBD2 (5 bases). The CDR3 is 13 amino acids. With 4 bases removed from V and 4 bases from J, the gap between germline ends came to 11 bases. From germline, CDR1 is KGHSH and CDR2 LQKENI. DNA of the CDR3: TGTGCCAGCTCACTAGCGACCTCTTACGAGCAGTACTTC. Translating gives CASSLATSYEQYF.